Each of the 20 T cell receptor beta chains below was sequenced from the same sample in a study of identical twins. TCRdb reanalysed the 5' RACE reads using MiXCR and keeps one entry per CDR3 protein. The repertoire has approximately 1.8 million distinct CDR3 sequences, around 33% of them found once; the top ten carry less than 0.35%. The sample taken for sequencing was cord blood. Source of these receptors: a newborn girl in good health.

V and J are TRBV5-1 and TRBJ2-7; TRBD1 matches at 7 bases. The CDR3 has 16 residues. Germline trimming cut 1 base from V and 6 bases from J; bases unmatched to any gene: 13. CDR1 is SGHRS, CDR2 YFSETQ, per germline. The CDR3 sequence is CASSLLGQPAACEQYF. The CDR3 DNA sequence: TGCGCCAGCAGCTTGCTGGGACAGCCGGCCGCCTGCGAGCAGTACTTC.

V and J are TRBV20-1 and TRBJ2-1; 12 bases fit TRBD2. Losses at the gene ends were 0 bases for V and 8 bases for J; bases not matched to a gene: 8. Germline assignment: CDR1 DFQATT and CDR2 SNEGSKA (reference sequence). The CDR3 extends over 16 amino acids. CDR3 in amino acids: CSARDETSGSNDEQFF. The DNA for the CDR3 is TGCAGTGCTAGAGATGAGACTAGCGGGAGTAACGATGAGCAGTTCTTC.

The genes are TRBV27 and TRBJ2-7; possibly TRBD1 for D (6 bases). Germline CDR1 and CDR2: MNHEY and SMNVEV (reference sequence). This CDR3 region has 13 residues. Deletions cut 7 bases from V and 3 bases from J, with 13 bases between. CDR3 sequence: CASTGRGVYEQYF. DNA of the CDR3: TGTGCCAGCACCGGCAGGGGAGTCTACGAGCAGTACTTC.

This clonotype came up a few times. The chain couples TRBV7-2 to TRBJ2-4; 11 bases agree with TRBD2. The tail of the sequence fits TRBJ2-7 better, so the J call may be wrong. Germline V gene sequence: CDR1 SGHTA, CDR2 FQGNSA. This CDR3 spans 19 amino acids. CDR3 bases: TGTGCCAGCAGCTTAACATCTAGGATAGCGGGAGGGACGAAACACGAGCAGTACTTC. It yields the protein CASSLTSRIAGGTKHEQYF.

Only a few counts were recorded for this clonotype. A read error may account for a junction end that differs from germline. The chain recombines TRBV3-1 with TRBJ1-1, with D perhaps TRBD1 (5 bases). Germline V gene lookup returns CDR1 LGHDT and CDR2 YNNKEL (reference sequence). This CDR3 contains 15 residues. CDR3 bases: TGTGCCAGTAGCCCCGGTGGGGCGCTGGTCACTGAAGCTTTCTTT. Translated, it gives CASSPGGALVTEAFF.

V usage is TRBV7-2 and J usage is TRBJ2-1; 13 nucleotides align to TRBD2. Gene TRBJ2-7 matches the end of the DNA better, so the J call may be wrong. The CDR3 contains 17 residues. Per germline, CDR1 SGHTA and CDR2 FQGNSA. The CDR3 here is CASSLTSGRASYNEQYF. CDR3 sequence (DNA): TGTGCCAGCAGCTTAACTAGCGGGAGGGCTAGCTACAATGAGCAGTACTTC.

This clonotype was observed a handful of times. The V and J genes are TRBV28 and TRBJ1-2; possibly TRBD1 for D (5 bases). CDR1 is MDHEN, CDR2 SYDVKM, per germline. Trimming shortened V by 2 bases and J by 3 bases, and 10 bases separated the two germline ends. This CDR3 comprises 14 residues. This CDR3 is CASSLPSGYYGYTF. CDR3 in DNA: TGTGCCAGCAGTTTACCCTCAGGGTACTATGGCTACACCTTC.

This sequence joins TRBV4-1 and TRBJ2-5; TRBD1 aligns across 7 bases. In germline, CDR1 is MGHRA, CDR2 YSYEKL. Losses at the gene ends were 1 base for V and 2 bases for J; bases not matched to a gene: 7. This CDR3 comprises 16 residues. In nucleotides, the CDR3 is TGCGCCAGCAGCCAAGCCGGGACAGAGATTCAAGAGACCCAGTACTTC. Its protein product is CASSQAGTEIQETQYF.

This chain connects TRBV7-2 to TRBJ2-5; D possibly corresponds to TRBD2 (6 bases). Near its end, the DNA agrees better with TRBJ2-7, so the J call may be wrong. This CDR3 region has 15 residues. Germline loops: CDR1 SGHTA, CDR2 FQGNSA. CDR3 nucleotide sequence: TGTGCCAGCAGCACCCCTAGCGTTCGGCCCTACGAGCAGTACTTC. Its protein is CASSTPSVRPYEQYF.

This clonotype showed up just a few times. The V call is TRBV20-1, the J call TRBJ2-3; tentative D call: TRBD2 (6 bases). Trimming removed 6 bases from V and 5 bases from J, with 18 bases in between. Germline V gene data show CDR1 as DFQATT and CDR2 as SNEGSKA (reference sequence). The CDR3 is 14 residues long. CDR3 sequence (DNA): TGCAGTGCGCAGCGATGGCGGGATTTAGATACGCAGTATTTT. Protein: CSAQRWRDLDTQYF.

V usage is TRBV18 and J usage is TRBJ2-1, with 12 positions matching TRBD2. Germline V gene lookup returns CDR1 KGHSH and CDR2 LQKENI. Trimming at V came to 5 bases and at J to 6 bases, leaving 8 bases not matched to a gene. The CDR3 runs to 16 residues. The CDR3 reads CASSSSPSGRGNEQFF. The CDR3 bases are TGTGCCAGCTCATCCTCCCCTAGCGGGAGGGGCAATGAGCAGTTCTTC.

There are a few counts of this clonotype. In DNA, the CDR3 is TGTGCCAGCAGCCAAGGTCCAGCGAGTGTCTCCTACGAGCAGTACTTC. This translates into CASSQGPASVSYEQYF. This sequence joins TRBV3-1 and TRBJ2-7; D call uncertain. V shed 1 base and J shed 0 bases, with 13 bases lying between them. The germline V gene encodes CDR1 LGHDT and CDR2 YNNKEL (reference sequence). The CDR3 is made up of 16 amino acids.

This clonotype was picked up a small number of times. The chain joins TRBV2 to TRBJ2-2; TRBD2 agrees at 7 bases. This CDR3 region has 14 residues. Germline V lookup: CDR1 SNHLY, CDR2 FYNNEI. Trimming cost V 7 bases and J 0 bases; bases outside gene matches: 2. CDR3 sequence: CASIREANTGELFF. CDR3 nucleotides: TGTGCCAGCATCCGGGAGGCGAACACCGGGGAGCTGTTTTTT.

The chain joins TRBV4-2 to TRBJ2-4, with D possibly being TRBD1 (7 bases). Trimming took off 6 bases at V and 5 bases at J, with 17 bases between the two ends. From germline, CDR1 is LGHNA and CDR2 YNFKEQ. CDR3 length: 15 amino acids. This chain's CDR3 is CASRSIGGGQNIQYF. The CDR3 DNA reads as TGTGCCAGCAGATCCATAGGAGGGGGCCAAAACATTCAGTACTTC.

This clonotype was counted between two and nine times. The gene calls are TRBV6-2 or TRBV6-3 and TRBJ2-7, with 11 bases matching TRBD2. This CDR3 spans 16 amino acids. Germline CDR1 is MNHEY and CDR2 is SVGEGT. After removal of 2 bases from V and 1 base from J, the junction contained 4 bases not matched to a gene. The CDR3 coding sequence is TGTGCCAGCAGTTACCGCGGACTAGCGGGTTCCTACGAGCAGTACTTC. Amino acid sequence: CASSYRGLAGSYEQYF.

This clonotype was recorded once. The V and J genes are TRBV29-1 and TRBJ1-3, with D possibly TRBD1 on 5 matching bases. Germline assignment: CDR1 SQVTM and CDR2 ANQGSEA. Trimming pared 6 bases from V and 0 bases from J, leaving 15 bases between. The CDR3 totals 15 residues. As DNA, the CDR3 is TGCAGCGTGGAGTCGGGACGGGACTCTGGAAACACCATATATTTT. This encodes CSVESGRDSGNTIYF.

This clonotype has ten or more counts. The chain combines TRBV28 with TRBJ2-3; D ambiguous. The length of the CDR3 is 14 residues. Germline-derived CDR1 and CDR2 are MDHEN and SYDVKM. V dropped 4 bases and J dropped 0 bases, with 8 bases sitting between them. The CDR3 spells CASSYPDSTDTQYF. For the CDR3, the DNA is TGTGCCAGCAGTTACCCGGACAGCACAGATACGCAGTATTTT.

The J gene is TRBJ2-3, the V gene TRBV21-1; no DNA check was done on the table's D call, TRBD1. TRBV21-1 is classified as a pseudogene. This CDR3 region has 14 residues. The CDR3 spells CASSKAGGGDTQYF. The CDR3 DNA follows: TGTGCCAGCAGCAAAGCGGGAGGGGGAGATACGCAGTATTTT.

The chain joins TRBV6-6 to TRBJ2-1, with 9 bases fitting TRBD1. The CDR3 loop spans 14 amino acids. The germline CDR1 and CDR2 sequences are MNHNY and SVGAGI (reference sequence). V lost 5 bases, J lost 8 bases, and 7 bases stayed unmatched. Written as DNA, the CDR3 is TGTGCCAGCAGTACACCGGACAGGGGCTATGAGCAGTTCTTC. Amino acids: CASSTPDRGYEQFF.

V usage is TRBV5-1 and J usage is TRBJ2-1; 10 positions agree with TRBD2. The CDR3 contains 17 residues. V trimming: 0 bases; J trimming: 9 bases; junction bases outside the gene matches: 12. CDR1 is SGHRS, CDR2 YFSETQ, per germline. The CDR3 DNA reads as TGCGCCAGCAGCTTGGCAACTAGCGGGAAGGGCAGTGCTGAGCAGTTCTTC. It translates to CASSLATSGKGSAEQFF.